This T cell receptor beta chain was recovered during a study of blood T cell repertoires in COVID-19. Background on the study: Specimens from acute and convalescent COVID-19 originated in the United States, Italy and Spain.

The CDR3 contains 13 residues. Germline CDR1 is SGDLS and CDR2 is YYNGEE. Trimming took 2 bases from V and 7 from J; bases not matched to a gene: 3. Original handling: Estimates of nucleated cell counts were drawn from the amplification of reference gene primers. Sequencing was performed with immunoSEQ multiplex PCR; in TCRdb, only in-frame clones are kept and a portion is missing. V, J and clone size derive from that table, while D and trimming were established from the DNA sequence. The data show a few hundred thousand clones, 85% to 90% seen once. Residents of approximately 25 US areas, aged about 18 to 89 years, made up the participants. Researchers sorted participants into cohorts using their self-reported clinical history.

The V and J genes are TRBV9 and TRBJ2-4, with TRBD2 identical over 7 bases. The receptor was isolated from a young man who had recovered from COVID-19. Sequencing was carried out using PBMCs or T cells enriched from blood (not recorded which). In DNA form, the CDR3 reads TGTGCCAGCAGCGTCGGGGAGGGTAACATTCAGTACTTC. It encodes CASSVGEGNIQYF.